One and the same sample provided the 25 T cell receptor beta chains below, sequenced in a study of cytomegalovirus exposure and HLA in healthy donors. Primers included in the PCR were 60 Vbeta and 13 Jbeta primers. The data were produced by immunoSEQ multiplex PCR, yet TCRdb's version contains in-frame clones alone and is incomplete. The sample contains more than 85,000 clones, 78% of which appear only once. The sequenced sample consisted of PBMCs. The receptors were gathered from a male donor in good health and CMV-seronegative.

This clone came up a few times. The chain links TRBV19 to TRBJ2-7; D ambiguous. Germline V gene data show CDR1 as LNHDA and CDR2 as SQIVND (reference sequence). Deletions cut 6 bases from V and 6 bases from J, with 21 bases between. CDR3 length: 15 residues. The CDR3 sequence is CASRRKVGQGGEQYF. For the CDR3, the DNA is TGTGCCAGTAGACGGAAGGTTGGGCAAGGTGGCGAGCAGTACTTC.

This chain links TRBV4-1 with TRBJ2-3; tentatively, D is TRBD1 (5 bases). The germline CDR1 and CDR2 sequences are MGHRA and YSYEKL. The CDR3 consists of 13 residues. The V end lost 1 base, the J end lost 9 bases, and 11 bases lay between the germline ends. CDR3 sequence reads: CASSQGEAGTQYF. CDR3 nucleotides: TGCGCCAGCAGCCAAGGCGAAGCAGGGACGCAGTATTTT.

The chain is built from TRBV28 and TRBJ1-5, with a tentative D call TRBD1 (5 bases). The length of the CDR3 is 14 residues. The germline CDR1 and CDR2 sequences are MDHEN and SYDVKM. V was clipped by 2 bases and J by 7 bases, with 12 bases between them. CDR3 loop: CASSLVARGQPQHF. In DNA form, the CDR3 reads TGTGCCAGCAGTTTAGTGGCCCGGGGGCAGCCCCAGCATTTT.

The rearrangement joins TRBV5-1 to TRBJ2-1; D is possibly TRBD2 (6 bases). The V and J ends lost 0 bases and 9 bases respectively, with 16 bases between them. This CDR3 has 15 residues. Germline values: CDR1 SGHRS, CDR2 YFSETQ. The CDR3 spells CASSLVAGGDSEQFF. The CDR3 nucleotides are TGCGCCAGCAGCTTGGTTGCGGGCGGGGATTCTGAGCAGTTCTTC.

This rearrangement joins TRBV6-1 to TRBJ1-3; D is undetermined. The germline gives CDR1 MNHNS, CDR2 SASEGT. Trimming removed 3 bases from V and 0 bases from J, with 6 bases in between. The CDR3 is 14 amino acids. DNA for the CDR3: TGTGCCAGCAGTGACTCGAGCTCTGGAAACACCATATATTTT. Protein: CASSDSSSGNTIYF.

The chain carries TRBV6-5 and TRBJ2-7; D is undetermined. The ends were cut back, 0 bases at V and 0 bases at J, with 12 bases in the middle. This CDR3 contains 16 residues. The germline gives CDR1 MNHEY, CDR2 SVGAGI. As DNA, the CDR3 is TGTGCCAGCAGTTACTCGTACAGAGTTGCCTCCTACGAGCAGTACTTC. This sequence encodes CASSYSYRVASYEQYF.

V gene TRBV11-3 combines with J gene TRBJ1-1, with a tentative D call TRBD1 (5 bases). In germline, CDR1 is SGHNT, CDR2 YENEEA. The CDR3 contains 15 residues. Trimming removed 4 bases at V and 4 bases at J, with 16 bases between. Here the CDR3 DNA reads TGTGCCAGCAGCTCCCCCCGGACAAAAACCACTGAAGCTTTCTTT. Translating it yields CASSSPRTKTTEAFF.

The sample holds a few counts of this clone. This rearrangement joins TRBV10-1 to TRBJ2-3; no firm D call. In germline, CDR1 is WNHNN, CDR2 SYGVQD (reference sequence). V was trimmed by 4 bases and J by 3 bases, leaving 5 bases between them. CDR3 size: 12 residues. The CDR3 DNA sequence: TGCGCCAGCAGTGCCCAGACAGATACGCAGTATTTT. It codes for CASSAQTDTQYF.

This clone was observed a few times. V gene TRBV15 combines with J gene TRBJ1-6; possibly TRBD1 for D (6 bases). V lost 5 bases to trimming and J lost 2 bases, with 13 bases between them. CDR1 is LNHNV, CDR2 YYDKDF, per germline (reference sequence). This CDR3 contains 16 residues. CDR3 in amino acids: CATSEQGSAYNSPLHF. CDR3 sequence (DNA): TGTGCCACCAGCGAGCAGGGGAGCGCCTATAATTCACCCCTCCACTTT.

The CDR3 spells CASAWTGGNQPQHF. In DNA, the CDR3 is TGTGCCAGTGCTTGGACAGGGGGCAATCAGCCCCAGCATTTT. V and J are TRBV19 and TRBJ1-5, with 9 nucleotides matching TRBD1. The junction had 4 bases not matched to a gene; V was cut back by 8 bases and J by 2 bases. This CDR3 comprises 14 residues. CDR1 LNHDA and CDR2 SQIVND come from the germline V gene (reference sequence).

This clone has only one observation. J is TRBJ2-7 and V is TRBV6-1, with TRBD2 as a possible D gene (6 bases). CDR1 and CDR2 from the germline V gene are MNHNS and SASEGT. This CDR3 contains 15 residues. V was pared by 7 bases and J by 4 bases, with 20 bases between. The chain's CDR3 is CASTRSSADRYEQYF. The CDR3 coding sequence is TGTGCCAGCACCAGATCTAGCGCCGACCGTTACGAGCAGTACTTC.

This sequence joins TRBV10-3 and TRBJ2-3; D not resolved. CDR1 and CDR2 (germline): ENHRY, SYGVKD. V lost 4 bases to trimming and J lost 2 bases, with 7 bases between them. This CDR3 region has 13 residues. The CDR3 DNA reads as TGTGCCATCAGTGTAGGAGACACAGATACGCAGTATTTT. This codes for CAISVGDTDTQYF.

The chain joins TRBV25-1 to TRBJ2-5, with D perhaps matching TRBD1 (6 bases). The V and J ends lost 6 bases and 1 base respectively, with 9 bases between them. This CDR3 contains 13 residues. The germline V gene encodes CDR1 MGHDK and CDR2 SYGVNS. CDR3 DNA sequence: TGTGCCAGCAGGGGGACATCCCAAGAGACCCAGTACTTC. Encoded protein: CASRGTSQETQYF.

J is TRBJ1-1 and V is TRBV7-9, with D perhaps matching TRBD1 (6 bases). CDR1 SEHNR and CDR2 FQNEAQ come from the germline V gene (reference sequence). Deletions cut 10 bases from V and 2 bases from J, with 17 bases between. This CDR3 has 14 amino acids. CDR3 DNA sequence: TGTGCCACCGAACCGCAACAGGGTAACACTGAAGCTTTCTTT. It translates to CATEPQQGNTEAFF.

The CDR3 reads CASSSAGREGQPQHF. In DNA, the CDR3 is TGTGCCAGTAGTTCCGCAGGCCGGGAGGGTCAGCCCCAGCATTTT. The chain is built from TRBV19 and TRBJ1-5; D not resolved. This CDR3 is 15 amino acids long. V was pared by 5 bases and J by 6 bases, with 17 bases between. The germline V gene has CDR1 LNHDA and CDR2 SQIVND (reference sequence).

This clone has a handful of counts. This sequence joins TRBV21-1 and TRBJ2-3; TRBD2 is the table's D call and was not checked against the DNA. TRBV21-1 is classified as a pseudogene. The CDR3 consists of 12 residues. CDR3 sequence reads: CASTRVPDTQYF. The CDR3 coding sequence is TGTGCCAGCACGCGGGTCCCAGATACGCAGTATTTT.

The rearrangement joins TRBV5-1 to TRBJ2-1; D might be TRBD1 (5 bases). Per germline, CDR1 SGHRS and CDR2 YFSETQ. CDR3 length: 15 amino acids. V lost 4 bases to trimming and J lost 0 bases, with 11 bases between them. The CDR3: CASSLGRSSYNEQFF. CDR3 coding DNA: TGCGCCAGCAGCCTGGGGCGGAGCTCCTACAATGAGCAGTTCTTC.

This clone has just a few counts. The V gene is TRBV7-9, the J gene TRBJ2-1; tentative D call: TRBD2 (5 bases). CDR3 length: 15 amino acids. CDR1 is SEHNR and CDR2 is FQNEAQ in the germline V gene (reference sequence). V lost 0 bases, J lost 6 bases, and 12 bases lay in between. The CDR3 loop is CASSLAGLWSNEQFF. The CDR3 DNA is TGTGCCAGCAGCTTAGCAGGACTCTGGTCCAATGAGCAGTTCTTC.

The rearrangement links TRBV4-2 to TRBJ2-1, with 7 positions matching TRBD2. The CDR3 has 15 residues. With 3 bases clipped from V and 0 bases from J, the junction kept 2 bases outside the gene matches. The V gene's germline CDR1 is LGHNA and CDR2 YNFKEQ. The CDR3 spells CASSQGTNSYNEQFF. DNA for the CDR3: TGTGCCAGCAGCCAGGGGACTAACTCCTACAATGAGCAGTTCTTC.

V gene TRBV30 combines with J gene TRBJ1-1, with D unclear. The V gene lost 8 bases and the J gene lost 7 bases, with 11 bases spanning the gap. Germline values: CDR1 GTSNPN, CDR2 SVGIG (reference sequence). The CDR3 is 10 amino acids. The CDR3 region has the DNA TGTGCCGCCACCACTATTGAAGCTTTCTTT. It is translated as CAATTIEAFF.

The chain is built from TRBV27 and TRBJ1-4; no firm D call. The CDR3 sequence is 14 residues long. Germline CDR1 reads MNHEY; CDR2 reads SMNVEV (reference sequence). V gave up 2 bases and J gave up 7 bases, with 11 bases separating them. The CDR3 DNA follows: TGTGCCAGCAGTTTAATGGATGGCGGTGAAAAACTGTTTTTT. It yields the protein CASSLMDGGEKLFF.

As DNA, the CDR3 is TGTGCCAGCTCCCAAGGGGGGAACACTGAAGCTTTCTTT. This translates into CASSQGGNTEAFF. The chain combines TRBV18 with TRBJ1-1, with D perhaps matching TRBD1 (6 bases). V was cut by 6 bases and J by 1 base, with 9 bases left in between. Germline V CDR1 and CDR2: KGHSH, LQKENI. The CDR3 length is 13 residues.

The sample holds a few counts of this clone. The V gene is TRBV9, the J gene TRBJ2-1, with 9 bases matching TRBD2. The CDR3 has 15 residues. Trimming removed 4 bases from V and 4 bases from J; junction bases left unmatched: 6. Germline CDR1 SGDLS, CDR2 YYNGEE. The CDR3 coding sequence is TGTGCCAGCAGCCCCCGACTAGCGGAGTACAATGAGCAGTTCTTC. Its protein is CASSPRLAEYNEQFF. The whole variable domain, filled in from reference TRBV9 and TRBJ2-1, reads DSGVTQTPKHLITATGQRVTLRCSPRSGDLSVYWYQQSLDQGLQFLIQYYNGEERAKGNILERFSAQQFPDLHSELNLSSLELGDSALYFCASSPRLAEYNEQFFGPGTRLTVL.

The rearrangement joins TRBV27 to TRBJ2-7; D uncertain. The germline CDR1 and CDR2 sequences are MNHEY and SMNVEV (reference sequence). The V and J ends lost 8 bases and 4 bases respectively, with 18 bases between them. The length of the CDR3 is 14 residues. CDR3 nucleotides: TGTGCCAGCTCCAAGCAGAAGGCGGCATACGAGCAGTACTTC. This codes for CASSKQKAAYEQYF.

The chain couples TRBV5-6 to TRBJ2-3; a weak D match, TRBD2 (6 bases). The CDR3 consists of 17 residues. Trimming removed 1 base from V and 0 bases from J, with 15 bases in between. In germline, CDR1 is SGHDT, CDR2 YYEEEE. CDR3 residues: CASSLYGGIASTDTQYF. The CDR3 DNA is TGTGCCAGCAGCTTGTATGGCGGGATCGCTAGCACAGATACGCAGTATTTT.